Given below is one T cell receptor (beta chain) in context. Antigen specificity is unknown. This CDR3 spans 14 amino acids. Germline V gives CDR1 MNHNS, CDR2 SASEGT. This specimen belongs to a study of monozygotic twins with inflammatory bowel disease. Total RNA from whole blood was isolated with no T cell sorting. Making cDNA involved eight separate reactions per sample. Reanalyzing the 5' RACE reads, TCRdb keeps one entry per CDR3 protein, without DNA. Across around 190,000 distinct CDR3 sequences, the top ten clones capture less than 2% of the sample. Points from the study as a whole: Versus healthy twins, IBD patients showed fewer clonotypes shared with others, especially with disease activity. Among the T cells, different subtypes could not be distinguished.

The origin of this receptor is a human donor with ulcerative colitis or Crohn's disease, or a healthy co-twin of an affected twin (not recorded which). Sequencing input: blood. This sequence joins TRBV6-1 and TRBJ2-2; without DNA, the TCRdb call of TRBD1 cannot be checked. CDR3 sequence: CASRPGQNMGELFF.